Listed below are T cell receptor beta chains from one sample, sequenced in a study of post-analysis software for immune sequencing data. TCRdb re-called the PCR reads through MiXCR, storing one row per CDR3 protein. Here the sample spans hundreds of thousands of distinct CDR3 sequences, less than 35% being singletons. The sample was blood. The receptor source for this set is a girl aged 10 to 17 with multiple sclerosis. CDR3s include the opening cysteine and the closing phenylalanine or tryptophan.

V: TRBV29-1; J: TRBJ2-7; CDR3: CSATGTGGYEQYF
V: TRBV28; J: TRBJ2-5; CDR3: CASRGIGTAFQETQYF
V: TRBV6-1; J: TRBJ2-3; CDR3: CASSSWGQGTDTQYF
V: TRBV19; J: TRBJ2-1; CDR3: CASSILKPGTSGYNEQFF
V: TRBV4-1; J: TRBJ1-4; CDR3: CASSHLDRGGEKLFF
V: TRBV20-1; J: TRBJ2-1; CDR3: CSARALSSYNEQFF
V: TRBV25-1; J: TRBJ1-6; CDR3: CASRAGTGRSPLHF
V: TRBV9; J: TRBJ2-3; CDR3: CASSSRTGVTDTQYF
V: TRBV6-5; J: TRBJ2-7; CDR3: CASSYLRQPSSYEQYF
V: TRBV5-1; J: TRBJ2-3; CDR3: CASSLGPTRMGTDTQYF
V: TRBV29-1; J: .; CDR3: CSVVQETQFF
V: TRBV3-1; J: TRBJ1-2; CDR3: CASSPGQGLNYGYTF
V: TRBV6-5; J: TRBJ2-6; CDR3: CASSYAGGSGANVLTF
V: TRBV7-9; J: TRBJ1-1; CDR3: CASSFLQDTEAFF
V: TRBV12-3/TRBV12-4; J: TRBJ1-5; CDR3: CASSLRGLPFDSNQPQHF
V: TRBV24-1; J: TRBJ2-1; CDR3: CATSDLLADEQFF
V: TRBV5-1; J: TRBJ1-4; CDR3: CASSLWITGDAANEKLFF
V: TRBV6-1; J: TRBJ2-7; CDR3: CASRLGQAYEQYF
V: TRBV6-5; J: TRBJ2-1; CDR3: CASSYRLISEQVF
V: TRBV20-1; J: TRBJ1-5; CDR3: CSARVPRGHSNQPQHF
V: TRBV29-1; J: TRBJ1-1; CDR3: CSASGTQEAEAFF
V: TRBV7-9; J: TRBJ1-6; CDR3: CASSLGRGQGPLHF
V: TRBV12-3/TRBV12-4; J: TRBJ2-1; CDR3: CASSLSNYNEQFF
V: TRBV29-1; J: TRBJ2-5; CDR3: CSVRTGVETQYF
V: TRBV15; J: TRBJ2-7; CDR3: CATKQGIGHEQYF
V: TRBV4-3; J: TRBJ1-5; CDR3: CASSHLIIQPQHF
V: TRBV6-1; J: TRBJ1-4; CDR3: CASSEDPGFRATNEKLFF
V: TRBV29-1; J: TRBJ1-1; CDR3: CSVHGEYEAFF
V: TRBV25-1; J: TRBJ2-6; CDR3: CASSESVSGANVLTF
V: TRBV5-1; J: TRBJ2-7; CDR3: CASSFGTGAYEQYF
V: TRBV4-1; J: TRBJ2-5; CDR3: CASSQEGLKRAQYF
V: TRBV7-9; J: TRBJ2-5; CDR3: CASSPAETQYF
V: TRBV6-1; J: TRBJ2-3; CDR3: CASSARALGDTQYF
V: TRBV6-6; J: TRBJ2-1; CDR3: CASSYGGTSYNEQFF
V: TRBV6-5; J: TRBJ2-7; CDR3: CASSPDSGSYEQYF
V: TRBV7-9; J: TRBJ2-5; CDR3: CASSLRFDGETQYF
V: TRBV7-2; J: TRBJ2-3; CDR3: CASSSYTTTDTQYF
V: TRBV6-6; J: TRBJ1-5; CDR3: CASNPGSQPQHF
V: TRBV28; J: .; CDR3: CASSPPGKGHEQYF
V: TRBV5-1; J: TRBJ2-7; CDR3: CASSTPDRAKYEQYF
V: TRBV5-8; J: TRBJ1-5; CDR3: CASSSRYQPQHF
V: TRBV7-6; J: .; CDR3: CASSLAGRGGQETQYF
V: TRBV20-1; J: TRBJ2-7; CDR3: CSARTWDRGVEQYF
V: TRBV6-5; J: TRBJ2-7; CDR3: CASSTGLAGIPYEQYF
V: TRBV3-1; J: TRBJ2-7; CDR3: CASSQLGTGGYEQYF
V: TRBV12-3/TRBV12-4; J: TRBJ1-2; CDR3: CASSFSTYGYTF
V: TRBV7-3; J: TRBJ2-1; CDR3: CASSSGPARINEQFF
V: TRBV7-9; J: TRBJ1-2; CDR3: CASSFHGANYGYTF
V: TRBV7-9; J: TRBJ1-1; CDR3: CASSSRQRTEAFF
V: TRBV20-1; J: TRBJ2-5; CDR3: CSARDREAGGWETQYF
V: TRBV12-3/TRBV12-4; J: TRBJ1-1; CDR3: CASSLQGPNTEAFF
V: TRBV10-1; J: TRBJ1-2; CDR3: CASGSNSNYGYTF
V: TRBV6-1; J: TRBJ2-2; CDR3: CASSEAPDGGELFF
V: TRBV7-2; J: TRBJ2-1; CDR3: CASSRWTAGTYNEQFF
V: TRBV4-2; J: TRBJ2-2; CDR3: CASSQDPVSVETGELFF
V: TRBV9; J: TRBJ2-7; CDR3: CASSVDDRFSYEQYF
V: TRBV6-1; J: TRBJ2-7; CDR3: CASRSDSFLSYEQYF
V: TRBV29-1; J: TRBJ1-1; CDR3: CSGRVAQNTEAFF
V: TRBV9; J: TRBJ2-1; CDR3: CASSVHGGWDNEQFF